This T cell receptor beta chain was found in a study of OX40 agonist ivuxolimab in advanced cancers. Overall study: Every patient in dose escalation had hepatocellular carcinoma, melanoma, renal cell or head and neck cancer.

This table comes from immunoSEQ multiplex PCR, and its TCRdb copy is limited to in-frame clones, with some not included. The sample lists about 32,000 clones, around nine tenths seen once, with about 4.3% in the top ten. The CDR3 totals 14 residues. The V end lost 8 bases, the J end lost 2 bases, and 16 bases lay between the germline ends. CDR1 and CDR2 (germline): SGHVS, FQNEAQ. This specimen was CD4+ or CD8+ T cells sorted from blood, taken in a trial of the OX40 agonist ivuxolimab. This TCR derives from an adult with an advanced solid tumor such as melanoma, head and neck, liver or kidney cancer. This chain links TRBV7-8 with TRBJ2-7; D is perhaps TRBD1 (5 bases). The DNA of the CDR3 is TGTGCCAGCGGGGTTAGGGGTATCGCCTACGAGCAGTACTTC. Protein product: CASGVRGIAYEQYF.